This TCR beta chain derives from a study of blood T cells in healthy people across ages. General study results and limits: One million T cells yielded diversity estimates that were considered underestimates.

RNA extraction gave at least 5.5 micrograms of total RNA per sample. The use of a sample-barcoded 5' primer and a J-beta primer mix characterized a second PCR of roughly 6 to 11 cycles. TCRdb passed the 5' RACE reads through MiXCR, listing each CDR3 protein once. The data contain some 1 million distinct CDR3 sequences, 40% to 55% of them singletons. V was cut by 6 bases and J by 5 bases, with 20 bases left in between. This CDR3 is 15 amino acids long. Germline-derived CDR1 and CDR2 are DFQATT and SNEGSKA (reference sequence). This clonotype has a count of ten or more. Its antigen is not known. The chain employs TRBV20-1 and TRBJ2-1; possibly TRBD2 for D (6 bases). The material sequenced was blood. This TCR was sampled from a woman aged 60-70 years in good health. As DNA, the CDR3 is TGCAGTGCAGGCGGGATCCATCGCGCCAACAATGAGCAGTTCTTC. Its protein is CSAGGIHRANNEQFF.